The 5 T cell receptor beta chains below all came from one sample that was sequenced in a study of identical twins. TCRdb processed the 5' RACE reads anew with MiXCR; each CDR3 protein has one entry. The table lists approximately 590,000 distinct CDR3 sequences, just under 10% of them singletons. The sample also formed part of further work on yellow fever vaccine responses in identical twins.

The sample consisted of PBMCs. These receptors came from a woman under 30 in good health.

This clonotype was counted ten times or more. V usage is TRBV10-3 and J usage is TRBJ1-5; 8 bases agree with TRBD1. Germline-derived CDR1 and CDR2 are ENHRY and SYGVKD. V lost 3 bases, J lost 6 bases, and 13 bases stayed unmatched. CDR3 length equals 17 residues. CDR3 nucleotides: TGTGCCATCAGTGATCCAAGACTGGGAACAGGGGGTCAGCCCCAGCATTTT. Amino acid sequence: CAISDPRLGTGGQPQHF.

This chain connects TRBV7-2 to TRBJ2-7; 10 nucleotides align to TRBD2. This CDR3 contains 16 residues. Germline CDR1 is SGHTA and CDR2 is FQGNSA. After removal of 1 base from V and 0 bases from J, the junction contained 3 bases not matched to a gene. The CDR3 spells CASSLVASGSSYEQYF. In nucleotides, the CDR3 is TGTGCCAGCAGCTTAGTGGCTAGCGGGAGCTCCTACGAGCAGTACTTC.

In this sample, this clonotype turned up a few times. V is TRBV6-2 or TRBV6-3 and J is TRBJ2-2, with 8 bases fitting TRBD1. The CDR3 is made up of 15 amino acids. CDR1 is MNHEY, CDR2 SVGEGT, per germline. V lost 7 bases to trimming and J lost 3 bases; unmatched junction nucleotides: 7. The CDR3: CASKRQGIDTGELFF. CDR3 DNA: TGTGCCAGCAAACGACAGGGGATCGACACCGGGGAGCTGTTTTTT.

V and J are TRBV29-1 and TRBJ2-2, with D possibly matching TRBD2 (6 bases). The CDR3 runs to 15 residues. V shed 7 bases and J shed 5 bases, with 20 bases lying between them. CDR1 and CDR2 (germline): SQVTM, ANQGSEA. The CDR3 region has the DNA TGCAGCGCCCGAGGAGGGACTCCCGGGACCGGGGAGCTGTTTTTT. It codes for CSARGGTPGTGELFF.

This sequence joins TRBV12-3 or TRBV12-4 and TRBJ1-5, with 9 positions matching TRBD1. V lost 5 bases and J lost 11; bases outside the gene matches: 10. The CDR3 spans 14 residues. CDR3 sequence reads: CASSAGTGPSAQHF. The CDR3 DNA reads as TGTGCCAGCAGTGCCGGGACAGGGCCATCAGCCCAGCATTTT.